The 31 T cell receptor beta chains presented below share a single source sample, sequenced in a study of cytomegalovirus exposure and HLA in healthy donors. The assay was immunoSEQ multiplex PCR, and TCRdb's table has in-frame clones only and misses some. The sample lists fewer than 400,000 clones; 86% were seen once. Source material: PBMCs. The receptors shown here come from a woman younger than 35 in good health and CMV-seronegative.

The CDR3 here is CASSYREGGYNEQFF. CDR3 nucleotides: TGTGCCAGCAGTTATCGGGAGGGGGGGTACAATGAGCAGTTCTTC. The rearrangement links TRBV6-5 to TRBJ2-1, with 8 bases identical to TRBD2. V lost 3 bases, J lost 4 bases, and 5 bases stayed unmatched. Germline CDR1 MNHEY, CDR2 SVGAGI. The CDR3 spans 15 residues.

This sequence joins TRBV9 and TRBJ2-1; D is possibly TRBD1 (5 bases). Germline V gene data show CDR1 as SGDLS and CDR2 as YYNGEE. CDR3 size: 15 residues. Trimming removed 3 bases at V and 6 bases at J, with 16 bases between. The CDR3 DNA sequence: TGTGCCAGCAGCGCCGACGGCTTGGGGCCCAATGAGCAGTTCTTC. It encodes CASSADGLGPNEQFF.

V gene TRBV15 combines with J gene TRBJ1-4; D remains ambiguous. This CDR3 contains 14 residues. The V end lost 1 base, the J end lost 4 bases, and 7 bases lay between the germline ends. CDR1 and CDR2 (germline): LNHNV, YYDKDF (reference sequence). CDR3 amino acids: CATSRAGVNEKLFF. In nucleotides, the CDR3 is TGTGCCACCAGCAGAGCGGGTGTTAATGAAAAACTGTTTTTT.

This sequence joins TRBV27 and TRBJ2-1, with a weak D call TRBD2 (6 bases). From germline, CDR1 is MNHEY and CDR2 SMNVEV (reference sequence). V was shortened by 4 bases and J by 6 bases, with 19 bases between the two germline ends. This CDR3 has 16 amino acids. The CDR3 region has the DNA TGTGCCAGCAGTTCAACCCCCACTAGCCTCTTCAATGAGCAGTTCTTC. It specifies CASSSTPTSLFNEQFF.

The chain has TRBV2 and TRBJ2-7; D not certain. This CDR3 is built from 12 residues. The germline gives CDR1 SNHLY, CDR2 FYNNEI. V lost 5 bases, J lost 2 bases, and 7 bases lay in between. The CDR3 region is CASSLTAYEQYF. The CDR3 DNA sequence: TGTGCCAGCAGTCTTACAGCCTACGAGCAGTACTTC.

The rearrangement uses TRBV28 and TRBJ1-1, with D possibly being TRBD1 (5 bases). The CDR3 covers 14 residues. Germline-derived CDR1 and CDR2 are MDHEN and SYDVKM. Between the trimmed V and J ends, which lost 4 bases and 5 bases, there was a span of 14 bases. The CDR3 here is CASSSPGGGTEAFF. The CDR3 coding sequence is TGTGCCAGCAGTTCCCCCGGGGGTGGTACTGAAGCTTTCTTT.

About this clone itself: Additional DNA sequences in this sample encode the identical CDR3. The rearrangement joins TRBV9 to TRBJ2-7, with 7 nucleotides matching TRBD2. The CDR3 has 13 residues. V shed 3 bases, J shed 2 bases, and the junction held 2 bases outside the gene matches. The germline V gene encodes CDR1 SGDLS and CDR2 YYNGEE. CDR3 nucleotides: TGTGCCAGCAGCGCCGGACTAGCCTACGAGCAGTACTTC. It specifies CASSAGLAYEQYF.

V usage is TRBV6-6 and J usage is TRBJ2-7, with D perhaps matching TRBD1 (6 bases). Germline CDR1 and CDR2: MNHNY and SVGAGI (reference sequence). This CDR3 has 16 residues. Trimming took 4 bases from V and 0 from J, leaving 16 bases between them. This CDR3 reads CASSLRGGLGSYEQYF. The CDR3 nucleotides read TGTGCCAGCAGTTTGCGAGGGGGTCTAGGCTCCTACGAGCAGTACTTC.

V usage is TRBV20-1 and J usage is TRBJ1-1; no firm D call. CDR1 is DFQATT, CDR2 SNEGSKA, per germline (reference sequence). V was pared by 5 bases and J by 4 bases, with 8 bases between. The CDR3 extends over 11 amino acids. This CDR3 reads CSAFGSTEAFF. The CDR3 DNA reads as TGCAGTGCTTTCGGGAGCACTGAAGCTTTCTTT.

V is TRBV4-1 and J is TRBJ2-7; 7 nucleotides line up with TRBD2. J was trimmed by 7 bases and V by 1 base; bases with no gene match: 10. The CDR3 extends over 15 amino acids. Germline V CDR1 and CDR2: MGHRA, YSYEKL. CDR3 sequence: CASSQGWTREGEQYF. The CDR3 bases are TGCGCCAGCAGCCAAGGGTGGACTAGGGAGGGGGAGCAGTACTTC.

This clone was counted a single time. The chain couples TRBV18 to TRBJ2-1; 7 bases are a match to TRBD1. The CDR3 runs to 16 residues. In germline, CDR1 is KGHSH, CDR2 LQKENI. With V trimmed by 4 bases and J by 5 bases, 11 bases remained unmatched. The CDR3 bases are TGTGCCAGCTCACTCACGGACAGGATTCTCGACAATGAGCAGTTCTTC. It encodes CASSLTDRILDNEQFF. The whole variable domain, filled in from reference TRBV18 and TRBJ2-1, reads NAGVMQNPRHLVRRRGQEARLRCSPMKGHSHVYWYRQLPEEGLKFMVYLQKENIIDESGMPKERFSAEFPKEGPSILRIQQVVRGDSAAYFCASSLTDRILDNEQFFGPGTRLTVL.

The gene calls are TRBV7-9 and TRBJ2-7; 9 bases align to TRBD1. This CDR3 region has 12 residues. V dropped 10 bases and J dropped 5; count of bases not matched to a gene: 6. Germline CDR1 reads SEHNR; CDR2 reads FQNEAQ (reference sequence). In nucleotides, the CDR3 is TGTGCCACCGGACAGGGGCCCCACGAGCAGTACTTC. Its protein is CATGQGPHEQYF. The whole variable domain, filled in from reference TRBV7-9 and TRBJ2-7, reads DTGVSQNPRHKITKRGQNVTFRCDPISEHNRLYWYRQTLGQGPEFLTYFQNEAQLEKSRLLSDRFSAERPKGSFSTLEIQRTEQGDSAMYLCATGQGPHEQYFGPGTRLTVT.

This clone has only a few counts. The chain employs TRBV19 and TRBJ1-1; TRBD1 agrees at 7 bases. The CDR3 runs 15 residues. The V segment lost 9 bases and the J segment 0 bases; nucleotides outside the gene matches: 10. Per the germline V gene, CDR1 is LNHDA and CDR2 is SQIVND (reference sequence). CDR3 loop: CASLRDSHMNTEAFF. CDR3 nucleotides: TGTGCCAGCCTCCGGGACAGCCACATGAACACTGAAGCTTTCTTT.

The chain combines TRBV6-1 with TRBJ2-7; 12 positions agree with TRBD1. The germline V gene encodes CDR1 MNHNS and CDR2 SASEGT. The CDR3 totals 15 residues. V shed 5 bases and J 7 bases; nucleotides not matched to a gene: 9. CDR3 protein: CASSRRDRGLWEQYF. The CDR3 DNA reads TGTGCCAGCAGTCGCCGGGACAGGGGGCTCTGGGAGCAGTACTTC.

The rearrangement joins TRBV2 to TRBJ1-5; the D is unclear. The CDR3 is made up of 13 amino acids. Germline CDR1 is SNHLY and CDR2 is FYNNEI. Trimming stripped 2 bases from V and 11 bases from J, with 13 bases between. The CDR3 region has the DNA TGTGCCAGCAGTGAACCCGGAGGGATGGCCCAGCATTTT. It encodes CASSEPGGMAQHF.

The chain links TRBV19 to TRBJ1-2; D is ambiguous. There are 14 residues in the CDR3. V dropped 3 bases and J dropped 3 bases, with 11 bases sitting between them. Germline loops: CDR1 LNHDA, CDR2 SQIVND (reference sequence). The CDR3 sequence is CASSISPAYYGYTF. DNA of the CDR3: TGTGCCAGTAGTATTAGTCCCGCGTACTATGGCTACACCTTC.

The rearrangement uses TRBV2 and TRBJ1-5, with 11 positions matching TRBD1. The CDR3 sequence is 14 residues long. Germline loops: CDR1 SNHLY, CDR2 FYNNEI. Trimming removed 7 bases from V and 6 bases from J; junction bases left unmatched: 5. CDR3 DNA: TGTGCCAGCACCGAGGGACAGGGGGTTCAGCCCCAGCATTTT. Protein sequence: CASTEGQGVQPQHF.

This clone appeared once. This chain joins TRBV2 and TRBJ2-7, with 9 bases aligning to TRBD1. CDR1 and CDR2 (germline): SNHLY, FYNNEI. There are 16 residues in the CDR3. Trimming cost V 4 bases and J 5 bases; bases outside gene matches: 12. The CDR3, as DNA: TGTGCCAGCAGTGGGAGAACCGGGACAGGGAGCCACGAGCAGTACTTC. It yields the protein CASSGRTGTGSHEQYF.

The chain couples TRBV7-9 to TRBJ2-2; 9 bases map to TRBD2. Losses at the gene ends were 5 bases for V and 3 bases for J; bases not matched to a gene: 4. The germline gives CDR1 SEHNR, CDR2 FQNEAQ (reference sequence). This CDR3 has 15 residues. This CDR3 reads CASSPGLADTGELFF. The CDR3, as DNA: TGTGCCAGCAGCCCGGGACTAGCCGACACCGGGGAGCTGTTTTTT.

This clone was seen just once. The chain combines TRBV27 with TRBJ2-7, with unresolved D. V was pared by 2 bases and J by 0 bases, with 8 bases between. The CDR3 totals 14 residues. The germline V gene has CDR1 MNHEY and CDR2 SMNVEV (reference sequence). For the CDR3, the DNA is TGTGCCAGCAGTTTAAAGGCGGACTCCTACGAGCAGTACTTC. As protein: CASSLKADSYEQYF.

This rearrangement joins TRBV13 to TRBJ2-2; TRBD1 matches at 7 bases. Germline CDR1 and CDR2: PRHDT and FYEKMQ (reference sequence). The CDR3 runs to 14 residues. Trimming took 3 bases from V and 3 from J; bases not matched to a gene: 1. The CDR3 DNA reads as TGTGCCAGCAGCTTCGGGACAGACACCGGGGAGCTGTTTTTT. It specifies CASSFGTDTGELFF.

This clone was counted once. The V call is TRBV2, the J call TRBJ1-4; D uncertain. Germline V lookup: CDR1 SNHLY, CDR2 FYNNEI. V was pared by 10 bases and J by 0 bases, with 9 bases between. This CDR3 has 13 amino acids. The CDR3 DNA reads as TGTGCCACCTGCGGCCCAACTAATGAAAAACTGTTTTTT. Translation gives CATCGPTNEKLFF. Full variable domain (missing parts from reference TRBV2 and TRBJ1-4): EPEVTQTPSHQVTQMGQEVILRCVPISNHLYFYWYRQILGQKVEFLVSFYNNEISEKSEIFDDQFSVERPDGSNFTLKIRSTKLEDSAMYFCATCGPTNEKLFFGSGTQLSVL.

The V gene is TRBV7-3, the J gene TRBJ1-2; possible D gene TRBD1, 6 bases. The ends were cut back, 5 bases at V and 3 bases at J, with 16 bases in the middle. Germline V gene data show CDR1 as SGHTA and CDR2 as FQGTGA. This CDR3 is built from 15 residues. The CDR3 DNA reads as TGTGCCAGCAGCCCCTGGGCAGGGGCGTACTATGGCTACACCTTC. It yields the protein CASSPWAGAYYGYTF.

The chain has TRBV5-1 and TRBJ1-2; a weak D match, TRBD1 (6 bases). Germline CDR1 SGHRS, CDR2 YFSETQ. V shed 0 bases and J shed 8 bases, with 8 bases lying between them. The CDR3 totals 12 residues. DNA of the CDR3: TGCGCCAGCAGCTTGGCAGGGGACGGCTACACCTTC. Amino acid sequence: CASSLAGDGYTF.

The rearrangement uses TRBV4-2 and TRBJ2-6; TRBD1 agrees at 9 bases. This CDR3 region has 18 residues. Germline V gives CDR1 LGHNA, CDR2 YNFKEQ. Unmatched junction bases numbered 6, after V lost 3 bases and J lost 0 bases. The CDR3 spells CASSQIGQGTSGANVLTF. As DNA, the CDR3 is TGTGCCAGCAGCCAGATAGGACAGGGGACCTCTGGGGCCAACGTCCTGACTTTC.

This clone was detected only a few times. The genes are TRBV18 and TRBJ1-2; 8 bases are a match to TRBD1. Trimming cost V 3 bases and J 5 bases; bases outside gene matches: 2. Germline CDR1 and CDR2: KGHSH and LQKENI. This CDR3 comprises 13 residues. Here the CDR3 DNA reads TGTGCCAGCTCACCGACAGGGGAATATGGCTACACCTTC. Its protein product is CASSPTGEYGYTF.

This chain joins TRBV2 and TRBJ2-7, with TRBD2 matching 11 bases. Germline loops: CDR1 SNHLY, CDR2 FYNNEI. V shed 10 bases and J 2 bases; nucleotides not matched to a gene: 4. The CDR3 spans 13 residues. DNA for the CDR3: TGTGCCACCGGGACTAGCGGAACCTACGAGCAGTACTTC. It yields the protein CATGTSGTYEQYF.

V and J are TRBV5-6 and TRBJ1-5; D is unclear. Trimming removed 4 bases from V and 0 bases from J, with 17 bases in between. The CDR3 totals 17 residues. Germline V gene lookup returns CDR1 SGHDT and CDR2 YYEEEE. Here the CDR3 reads CASSPRWAIGSNQPQHF. The CDR3, as DNA: TGTGCCAGCAGCCCAAGGTGGGCGATCGGTAGCAATCAGCCCCAGCATTTT.

The CDR3 nucleotides read TGCGCCAGCAGCCAAGAGCGGGACAGCAATCAGCCCCAGCATTTT. This gives the protein CASSQERDSNQPQHF. The V call is TRBV4-3, the J call TRBJ1-5; weak D call: TRBD1 (5 bases). The CDR3 runs 15 residues. CDR1 is LGHNA, CDR2 YSLEER, per germline. The V and J ends lost 0 bases and 1 base respectively, with 7 bases between them.

The sample holds a few counts of this clone. This chain connects TRBV10-3 to TRBJ2-3; 7 nucleotides align to TRBD2. CDR1 is ENHRY and CDR2 is SYGVKD in the germline V gene. The V and J ends lost 11 bases and 2 bases, in that order; junction bases with no gene match: 10. The CDR3 length is 14 residues. The CDR3 DNA reads TGTGCCGGGACGGGAGGCCTCCCCACAGATACGCAGTATTTT. It is translated as CAGTGGLPTDTQYF.

This chain connects TRBV29-1 to TRBJ2-1; D may be TRBD2 (5 bases). CDR3 length equals 13 residues. The V gene's germline CDR1 is SQVTM and CDR2 ANQGSEA. The V gene lost 4 bases and the J gene lost 3 bases, with 10 bases spanning the gap. The CDR3 nucleotides are TGCAGCGTTGGGCCCGGGATCTACAATGAGCAGTTCTTC. Translating it yields CSVGPGIYNEQFF.